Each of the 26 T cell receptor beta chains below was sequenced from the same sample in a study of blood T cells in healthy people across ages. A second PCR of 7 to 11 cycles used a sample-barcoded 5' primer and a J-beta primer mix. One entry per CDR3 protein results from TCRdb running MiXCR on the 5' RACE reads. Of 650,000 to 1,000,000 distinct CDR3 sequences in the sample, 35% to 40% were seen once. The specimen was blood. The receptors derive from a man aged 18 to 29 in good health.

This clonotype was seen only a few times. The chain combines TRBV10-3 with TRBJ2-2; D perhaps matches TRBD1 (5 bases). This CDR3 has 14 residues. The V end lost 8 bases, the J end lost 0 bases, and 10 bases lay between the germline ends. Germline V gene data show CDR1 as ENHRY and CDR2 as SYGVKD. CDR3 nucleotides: TGTGCCATCGCGTCAGGGTCGAACACCGGGGAGCTGTTTTTT. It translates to CAIASGSNTGELFF.

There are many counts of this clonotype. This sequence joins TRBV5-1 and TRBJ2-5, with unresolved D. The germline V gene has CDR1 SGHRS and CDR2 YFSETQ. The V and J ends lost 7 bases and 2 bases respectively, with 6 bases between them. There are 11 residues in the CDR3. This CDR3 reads CASAVQETQYF. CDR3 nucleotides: TGCGCCAGCGCCGTTCAAGAGACCCAGTACTTC.

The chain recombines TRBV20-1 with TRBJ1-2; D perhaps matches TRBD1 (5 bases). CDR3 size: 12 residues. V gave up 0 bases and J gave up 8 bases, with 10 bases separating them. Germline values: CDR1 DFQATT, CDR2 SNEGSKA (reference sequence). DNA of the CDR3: TGCAGTGCTAGAGATTTTGGGGGAGGCTACACCTTC. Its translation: CSARDFGGGYTF.

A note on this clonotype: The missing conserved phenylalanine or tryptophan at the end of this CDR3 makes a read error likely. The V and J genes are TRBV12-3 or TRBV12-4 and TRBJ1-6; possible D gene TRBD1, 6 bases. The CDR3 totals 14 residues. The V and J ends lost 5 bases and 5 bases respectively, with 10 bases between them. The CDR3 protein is CASSLTGHNSPLHL. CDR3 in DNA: TGTGCCAGCAGTCTGACAGGACATAATTCACCCCTCCACTTG.

The CDR3 loop is CASDAGGEETQYF. CDR3 nucleotide sequence: TGTGCCAGCGACGCGGGGGGGGAAGAGACCCAGTACTTC. This sequence joins TRBV2 and TRBJ2-5; the match to TRBD2 covers 9 bases. CDR3 size: 13 residues. CDR1 and CDR2 (germline): SNHLY, FYNNEI. V shed 8 bases, J shed 3 bases, and the junction held 4 bases outside the gene matches.

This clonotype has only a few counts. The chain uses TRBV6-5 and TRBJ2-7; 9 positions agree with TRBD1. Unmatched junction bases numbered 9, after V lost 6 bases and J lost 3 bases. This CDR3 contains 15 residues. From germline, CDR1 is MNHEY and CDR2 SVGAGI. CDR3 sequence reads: CASSSSDRGDYEQYF. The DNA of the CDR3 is TGTGCCAGCAGCTCCTCCGACAGGGGGGACTACGAGCAGTACTTC.

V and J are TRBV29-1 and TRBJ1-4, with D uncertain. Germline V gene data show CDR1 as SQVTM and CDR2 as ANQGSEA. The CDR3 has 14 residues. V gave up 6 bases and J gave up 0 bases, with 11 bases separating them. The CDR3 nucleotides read TGCAGCGTCCGACCTGGGGCAACTAATGAAAAACTGTTTTTT. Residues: CSVRPGATNEKLFF.

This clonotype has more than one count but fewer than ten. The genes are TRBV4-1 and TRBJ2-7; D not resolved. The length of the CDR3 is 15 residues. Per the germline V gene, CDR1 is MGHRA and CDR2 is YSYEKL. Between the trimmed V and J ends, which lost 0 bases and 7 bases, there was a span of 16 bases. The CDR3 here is CASSQDRLIRNEQYF. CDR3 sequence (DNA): TGCGCCAGCAGCCAAGACAGGCTTATCCGTAATGAGCAGTACTTC.

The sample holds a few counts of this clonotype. CDR3 DNA: TGTGCCAGCAGCTTACGACAGGGGGGAAGCAATCAGCCCCAGCATTTT. Residues: CASSLRQGGSNQPQHF. The V gene is TRBV7-2, the J gene TRBJ1-5; 9 bases match TRBD1. V dropped 2 bases and J dropped 1; count of bases not matched to a gene: 3. Germline V gene sequence: CDR1 SGHTA, CDR2 FQGNSA. The CDR3 has 16 amino acids.

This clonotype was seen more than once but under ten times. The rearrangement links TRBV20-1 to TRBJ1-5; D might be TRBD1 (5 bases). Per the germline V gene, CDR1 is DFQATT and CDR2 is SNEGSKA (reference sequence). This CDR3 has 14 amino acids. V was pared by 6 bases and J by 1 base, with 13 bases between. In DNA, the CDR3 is TGCAGTGCCCCGGCAGGGTTGAGCAATCAGCCCCAGCATTTT. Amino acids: CSAPAGLSNQPQHF.

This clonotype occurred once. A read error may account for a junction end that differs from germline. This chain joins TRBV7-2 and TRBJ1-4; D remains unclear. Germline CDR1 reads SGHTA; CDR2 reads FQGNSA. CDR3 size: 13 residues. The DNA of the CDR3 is TGTGTCAGCAGCTTAGAGGCGAATGAAAAACTGTTTTTT. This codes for CVSSLEANEKLFF.

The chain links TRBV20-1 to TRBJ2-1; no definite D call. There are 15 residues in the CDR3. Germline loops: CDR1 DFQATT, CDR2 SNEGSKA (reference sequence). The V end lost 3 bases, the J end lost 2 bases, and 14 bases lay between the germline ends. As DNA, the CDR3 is TGCAGTGCTAGTGTGGCAGGTGACACCTACAATGAGCAGTTCTTC. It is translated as CSASVAGDTYNEQFF.

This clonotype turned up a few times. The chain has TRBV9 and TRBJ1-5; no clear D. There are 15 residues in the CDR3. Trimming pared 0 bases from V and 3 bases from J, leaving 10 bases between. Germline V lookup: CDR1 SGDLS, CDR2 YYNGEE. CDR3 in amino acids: CASSVEQTLNQPQHF. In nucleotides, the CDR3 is TGTGCCAGCAGCGTAGAACAGACCCTCAATCAGCCCCAGCATTTT.

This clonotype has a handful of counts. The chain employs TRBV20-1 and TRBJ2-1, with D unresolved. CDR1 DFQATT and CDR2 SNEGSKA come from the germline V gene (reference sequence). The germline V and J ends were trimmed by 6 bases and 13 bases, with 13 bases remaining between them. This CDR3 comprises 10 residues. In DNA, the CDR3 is TGCAGTGCCCAAGACCGGGTCCAGTTCTTC. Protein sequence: CSAQDRVQFF.

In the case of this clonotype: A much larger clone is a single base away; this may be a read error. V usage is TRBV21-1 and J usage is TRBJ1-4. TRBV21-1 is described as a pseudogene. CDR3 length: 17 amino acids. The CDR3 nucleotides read TGTGCCGGCAGCACCCTGGACACCCGCTGGTCCCCGGCGGAACTGTTTTTT. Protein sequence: CAGSTLDTRWSPAELFF.

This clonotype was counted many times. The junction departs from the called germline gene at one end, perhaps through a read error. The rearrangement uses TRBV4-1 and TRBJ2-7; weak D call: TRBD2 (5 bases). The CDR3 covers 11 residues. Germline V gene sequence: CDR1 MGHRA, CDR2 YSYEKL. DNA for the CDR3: TGTGCCAGCAGTTTACGGGGCGAGCAGTACTTC. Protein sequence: CASSLRGEQYF.

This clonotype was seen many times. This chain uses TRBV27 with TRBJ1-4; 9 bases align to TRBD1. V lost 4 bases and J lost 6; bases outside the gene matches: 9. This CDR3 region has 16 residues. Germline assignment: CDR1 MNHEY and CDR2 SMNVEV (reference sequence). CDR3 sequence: CASSSFTGGTHEKLFF. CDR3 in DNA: TGTGCCAGCAGTTCCTTTACAGGGGGCACTCATGAAAAACTGTTTTTT. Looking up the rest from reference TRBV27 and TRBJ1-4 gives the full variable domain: EAQVTQNPRYLITVTGKKLTVTCSQNMNHEYMSWYRQDPGLGLRQIYYSMNVEVTDKGDVPEGYKVSRKEKRNFPLILESPSPNQTSLYFCASSSFTGGTHEKLFFGSGTQLSVL.

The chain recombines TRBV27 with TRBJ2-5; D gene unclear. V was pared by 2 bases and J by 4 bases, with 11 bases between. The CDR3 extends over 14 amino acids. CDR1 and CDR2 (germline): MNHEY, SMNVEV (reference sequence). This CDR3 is CASSLLVEGETQYF. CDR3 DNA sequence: TGTGCCAGCAGTTTACTTGTAGAAGGAGAGACCCAGTACTTC.

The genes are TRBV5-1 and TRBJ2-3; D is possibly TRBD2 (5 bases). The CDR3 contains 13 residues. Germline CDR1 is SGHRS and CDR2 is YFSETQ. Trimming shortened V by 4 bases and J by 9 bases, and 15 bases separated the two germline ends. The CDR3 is CASSVDDYPTQYF. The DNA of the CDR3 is TGCGCCAGCAGCGTGGACGACTACCCAACGCAGTATTTT.

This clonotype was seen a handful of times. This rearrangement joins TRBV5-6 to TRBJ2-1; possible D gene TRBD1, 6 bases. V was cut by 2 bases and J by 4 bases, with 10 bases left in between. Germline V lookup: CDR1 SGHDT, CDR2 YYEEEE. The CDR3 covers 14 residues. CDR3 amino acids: CASSFRQGYNEQFF. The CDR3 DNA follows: TGTGCCAGCAGCTTCCGGCAGGGGTACAATGAGCAGTTCTTC.

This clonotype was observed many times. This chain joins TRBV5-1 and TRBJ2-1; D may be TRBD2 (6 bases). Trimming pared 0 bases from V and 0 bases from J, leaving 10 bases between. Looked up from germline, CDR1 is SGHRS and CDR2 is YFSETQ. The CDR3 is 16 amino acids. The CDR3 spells CASSLGTSPSYNEQFF. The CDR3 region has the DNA TGCGCCAGCAGCTTGGGAACTAGCCCCTCCTACAATGAGCAGTTCTTC.

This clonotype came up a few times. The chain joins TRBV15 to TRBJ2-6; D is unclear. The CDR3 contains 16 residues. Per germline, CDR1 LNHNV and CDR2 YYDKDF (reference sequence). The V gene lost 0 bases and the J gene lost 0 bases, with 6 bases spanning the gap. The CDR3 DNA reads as TGTGCCACCAGCAGAGAAAAATTCTCTGGGGCCAACGTCCTGACTTTC. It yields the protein CATSREKFSGANVLTF. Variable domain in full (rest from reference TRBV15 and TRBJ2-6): DAMVIQNPRYQVTQFGKPVTLSCSQTLNHNVMYWYQQKSSQAPKLLFHYYDKDFNNEADTPDNFQSRRPNTSFCFLDIRSPGLGDTAMYLCATSREKFSGANVLTFGAGSRLTVL.

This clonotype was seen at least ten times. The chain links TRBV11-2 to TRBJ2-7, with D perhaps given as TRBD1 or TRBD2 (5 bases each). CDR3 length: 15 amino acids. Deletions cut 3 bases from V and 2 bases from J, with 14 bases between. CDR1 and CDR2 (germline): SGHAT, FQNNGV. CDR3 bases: TGTGCCAGCAGCTTTAGGGGAGAGGGCCCCTACGAGCAGTACTTC. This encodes CASSFRGEGPYEQYF. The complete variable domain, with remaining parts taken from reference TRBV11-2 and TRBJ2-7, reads EAGVAQSPRYKIIEKRQSVAFWCNPISGHATLYWYQQILGQGPKLLIQFQNNGVVDDSQLPKDRFSAERLKGVDSTLKIQPAKLEDSAVYLCASSFRGEGPYEQYFGPGTRLTVT.

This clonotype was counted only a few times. Here the CDR3 reads CASSLVDRAEAFF. As DNA, the CDR3 is TGTGCCAGCAGCTTAGTGGACAGAGCTGAAGCTTTCTTT. This chain joins TRBV13 and TRBJ1-1; TRBD1 is a possible D gene (6 bases). V lost 1 base, J lost 6 bases, and 9 bases lay in between. CDR3 size: 13 residues. In germline, CDR1 is PRHDT, CDR2 FYEKMQ (reference sequence).

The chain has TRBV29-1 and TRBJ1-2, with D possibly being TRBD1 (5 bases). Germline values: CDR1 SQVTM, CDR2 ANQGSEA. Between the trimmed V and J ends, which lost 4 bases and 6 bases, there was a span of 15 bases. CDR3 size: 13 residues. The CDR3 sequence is CSVVGRAPDGYTF. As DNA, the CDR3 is TGCAGCGTTGTGGGCAGGGCCCCCGATGGCTACACCTTC.

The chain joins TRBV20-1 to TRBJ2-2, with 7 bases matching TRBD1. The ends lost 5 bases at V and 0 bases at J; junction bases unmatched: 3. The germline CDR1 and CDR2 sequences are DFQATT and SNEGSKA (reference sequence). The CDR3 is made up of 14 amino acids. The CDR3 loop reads CSAAQGTNTGELFF. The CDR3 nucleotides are TGCAGTGCTGCACAGGGGACGAACACCGGGGAGCTGTTTTTT.